Described below is a single T cell receptor (beta chain) sequence and its context. These data originate in a study of blood T cell repertoires in COVID-19. With V trimmed by 5 bases and J by 5 bases, 4 bases remained unmatched. The CDR3 is made up of 14 amino acids. CDR1 SEHNR and CDR2 FQNEAQ come from the germline V gene (reference sequence). The assay was immunoSEQ multiplex PCR, and TCRdb's table has in-frame clones only and misses some. Here the sample spans over 85,000 clones, about 78% being singletons. The clonotype originates from a man in his 60s with active or convalescent COVID-19. Sample: peripheral blood. This sequence joins TRBV7-9 and TRBJ1-4, with 8 bases matching TRBD1. The CDR3 DNA sequence: TGTGCCAGCAGCCGAGGGACAGGAAATGAAAAACTGTTTTTT. It is translated as CASSRGTGNEKLFF.